What follows are 14 T cell receptor beta chains derived from one specimen sequenced in a study of blood T cell repertoires in COVID-19. Here immunoSEQ multiplex PCR was the method, and the copy in TCRdb shows in-frame clones only, minus some. Of 100,000 to 150,000 clones in the sample, approximately 82% were seen once. The specimen was peripheral blood. The receptor set was obtained from a woman aged 45-59 years with acute or convalescent COVID-19.

The rearrangement joins TRBV19 to TRBJ2-1; 11 bases agree with TRBD2. The V gene end was trimmed by 5 bases and the J gene end by 2 bases; junction bases not matched to a gene: 5. Germline lookup yields CDR1 LNHDA and CDR2 SQIVND (reference sequence). The CDR3 extends over 16 amino acids. The CDR3 spells CASSRQTSGAYNEQFF. CDR3 sequence (DNA): TGTGCCAGTAGTCGCCAGACTAGCGGGGCCTACAATGAGCAGTTCTTC.

V usage is TRBV28 and J usage is TRBJ2-7; TRBD2 matches 8 bases. The V and J ends lost 5 bases and 5 bases, in that order; junction bases with no gene match: 14. CDR3 size: 16 residues. Germline CDR1 and CDR2: MDHEN and SYDVKM. The DNA of the CDR3 is TGTGCCAGCAGTGCCTCTTCCAGCGGGAGATCCCACGAGCAGTACTTC. As protein: CASSASSSGRSHEQYF. Supplemented by reference TRBV28 and TRBJ2-7, the full variable domain reads DVKVTQSSRYLVKRTGEKVFLECVQDMDHENMFWYRQDPGLGLRLIYFSYDVKMKEKGDIPEGYSVSREKKERFSLILESASTNQTSMYLCASSASSSGRSHEQYFGPGTRLTVT.

The table lists this clone with a few counts. The chain has TRBV19 and TRBJ2-2; D is perhaps TRBD2 (6 bases). This CDR3 has 14 amino acids. Germline CDR1 and CDR2: LNHDA and SQIVND (reference sequence). The ends were cut back, 4 bases at V and 7 bases at J, with 13 bases in the middle. CDR3 in amino acids: CASSTTLGGGELFF. CDR3 in DNA: TGTGCCAGTAGTACCACTCTCGGGGGCGGGGAGCTGTTTTTT.

J is TRBJ1-5 and V is TRBV30; D is unclear. The CDR3 sequence is 13 residues long. V dropped 0 bases and J dropped 5 bases, with 8 bases sitting between them. Germline V CDR1 and CDR2: GTSNPN, SVGIG (reference sequence). CDR3 bases: TGTGCCTGGAGTGTGAATCAGGATCAGCCCCAGCATTTT. Translating gives CAWSVNQDQPQHF.

This CDR3 is CAWSVDTGREAFF. In DNA, the CDR3 is TGTGCCTGGAGTGTAGATACAGGGAGAGAAGCTTTCTTT. The V and J genes are TRBV30 and TRBJ1-1, with D possibly matching TRBD1 (6 bases). In germline, CDR1 is GTSNPN, CDR2 SVGIG (reference sequence). V dropped 0 bases and J dropped 8 bases, with 13 bases sitting between them. This CDR3 is 13 amino acids long.

The chain joins TRBV18 to TRBJ2-2; D is ambiguous. CDR3 length equals 15 residues. The germline CDR1 and CDR2 sequences are KGHSH and LQKENI. Trimming removed 2 bases at V and 4 bases at J, with 11 bases between. The CDR3 DNA reads TGTGCCAGCTCACCAGTTCGACAAACCACCGGGGAGCTGTTTTTT. Translation gives CASSPVRQTTGELFF.

The rearrangement joins TRBV5-1 to TRBJ1-4; 9 bases line up with TRBD1. Looked up from germline, CDR1 is SGHRS and CDR2 is YFSETQ. The CDR3 loop spans 14 amino acids. V lost 4 bases to trimming and J lost 5 bases; unmatched junction nucleotides: 3. The DNA of the CDR3 is TGCGCCAGCAGCCGGACAGGGGAGAATGAAAAACTGTTTTTT. This translates into CASSRTGENEKLFF.

This chain links TRBV19 with TRBJ2-4; the D gene is possibly TRBD1 (5 bases). Germline loops: CDR1 LNHDA, CDR2 SQIVND (reference sequence). Trimming removed 7 bases at V and 6 bases at J, with 10 bases between. The CDR3 is 12 amino acids. CDR3 bases: TGTGCCAGTATCTCCCAGGGAAACATTCAGTACTTC. Its protein is CASISQGNIQYF. Filled out from reference TRBV19 and TRBJ2-4, the complete variable domain reads DGGITQSPKYLFRKEGQNVTLSCEQNLNHDAMYWYRQDPGQGLRLIYYSQIVNDFQKGDIAEGYSVSREKKESFPLTVTSAQKNPTAFYLCASISQGNIQYFGAGTRLSVL.

This chain uses TRBV25-1 with TRBJ2-5; no firm D call. The CDR3 sequence is 15 residues long. Trimming took 3 bases from V and 2 from J, leaving 13 bases between them. Germline CDR1 reads MGHDK; CDR2 reads SYGVNS. The CDR3 DNA sequence: TGTGCCAGCAGTGATAGGCAGACTGTGCAAGAGACCCAGTACTTC. It yields the protein CASSDRQTVQETQYF.

The chain's CDR3 is CASSLDPLSSYNSPLHF. As DNA, the CDR3 is TGTGCCAGCAGCTTGGACCCCCTTAGCTCCTATAATTCACCCCTCCACTTT. J is TRBJ1-6 and V is TRBV5-5, with D hard to call. The CDR3 sequence is 17 residues long. Germline V gene sequence: CDR1 SGHKS, CDR2 YYEKEE (reference sequence). The germline V and J ends were trimmed by 0 bases and 0 bases, with 10 bases remaining between them.

The chain has TRBV7-2 and TRBJ1-1; D gene unclear. The CDR3 loop spans 13 amino acids. Germline V lookup: CDR1 SGHTA, CDR2 FQGNSA. V gave up 3 bases and J gave up 3 bases, with 8 bases separating them. As DNA, the CDR3 is TGTGCCAGCAGCTTTTCAGGTGACACTGAAGCTTTCTTT. It translates to CASSFSGDTEAFF.

The chain couples TRBV6-5 to TRBJ1-1; possibly TRBD1 for D (5 bases). Germline values: CDR1 MNHEY, CDR2 SVGAGI. This CDR3 is 15 amino acids long. Trimming pared 2 bases from V and 0 bases from J, leaving 10 bases between. The CDR3 spells CASSYGAGMNTEAFF. The CDR3 nucleotides are TGTGCCAGCAGTTACGGGGCGGGGATGAACACTGAAGCTTTCTTT.

This chain connects TRBV11-3 to TRBJ1-1; D is possibly TRBD1 (6 bases). This CDR3 comprises 15 residues. Trimming took 5 bases from V and 3 from J, leaving 16 bases between them. Germline loops: CDR1 SGHNT, CDR2 YENEEA. In DNA, the CDR3 is TGTGCCAGCAGCCCGAACGCCGGACAGCACACTGAAGCTTTCTTT. Protein sequence: CASSPNAGQHTEAFF.

The rearrangement links TRBV6-6 to TRBJ1-2; 9 nucleotides align to TRBD1. The germline V gene has CDR1 MNHNY and CDR2 SVGAGI (reference sequence). The CDR3 totals 13 residues. V lost 6 bases to trimming and J lost 4 bases; unmatched junction nucleotides: 3. CDR3 nucleotide sequence: TGTGCCAGCAGACAGGGGGCGGGCTATGGCTACACCTTC. Its protein product is CASRQGAGYGYTF.